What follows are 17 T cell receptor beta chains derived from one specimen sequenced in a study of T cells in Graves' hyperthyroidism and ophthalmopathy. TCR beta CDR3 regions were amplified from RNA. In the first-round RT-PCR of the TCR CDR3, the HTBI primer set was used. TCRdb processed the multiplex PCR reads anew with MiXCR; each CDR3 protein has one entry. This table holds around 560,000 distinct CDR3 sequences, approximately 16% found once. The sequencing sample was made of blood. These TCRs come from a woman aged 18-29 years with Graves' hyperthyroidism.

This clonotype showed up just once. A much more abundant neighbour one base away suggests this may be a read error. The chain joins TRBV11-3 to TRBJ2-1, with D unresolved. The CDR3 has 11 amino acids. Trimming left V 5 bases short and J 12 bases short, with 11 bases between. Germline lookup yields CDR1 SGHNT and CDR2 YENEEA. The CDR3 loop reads CASSPYFWQFF. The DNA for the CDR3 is TGTGCCAGCAGCCCCTATTTCTGGCAGTTCTTC.

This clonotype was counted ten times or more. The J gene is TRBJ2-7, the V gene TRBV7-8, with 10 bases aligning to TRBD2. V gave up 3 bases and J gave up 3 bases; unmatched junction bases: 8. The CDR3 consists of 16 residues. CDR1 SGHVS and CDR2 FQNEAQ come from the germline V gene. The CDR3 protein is CASSFLVAGGGYEQYF. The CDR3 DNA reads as TGTGCCAGCAGCTTCCTGGTAGCGGGGGGCGGCTACGAGCAGTACTTC.

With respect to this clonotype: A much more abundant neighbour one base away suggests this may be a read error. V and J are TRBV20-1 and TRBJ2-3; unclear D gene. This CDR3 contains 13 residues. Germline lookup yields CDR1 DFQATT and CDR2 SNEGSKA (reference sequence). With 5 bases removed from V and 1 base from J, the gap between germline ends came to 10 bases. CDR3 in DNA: TGCAGTGCTTTAGACTGGGGCACAGATACGCAGTATTTT. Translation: CSALDWGTDTQYF.

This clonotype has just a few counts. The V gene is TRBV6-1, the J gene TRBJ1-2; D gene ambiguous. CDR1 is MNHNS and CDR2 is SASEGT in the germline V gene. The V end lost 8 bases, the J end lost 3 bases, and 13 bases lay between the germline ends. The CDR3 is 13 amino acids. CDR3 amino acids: CASRLRDDYGYTF. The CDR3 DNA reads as TGTGCCAGCCGCCTGCGAGATGACTATGGCTACACCTTC.

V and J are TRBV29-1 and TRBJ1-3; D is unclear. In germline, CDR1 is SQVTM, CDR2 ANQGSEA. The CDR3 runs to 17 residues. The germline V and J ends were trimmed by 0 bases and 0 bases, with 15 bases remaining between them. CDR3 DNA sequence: TGCAGCGTTGAAGATCGGCTGACGAAATACTCTGGAAACACCATATATTTT. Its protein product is CSVEDRLTKYSGNTIYF.

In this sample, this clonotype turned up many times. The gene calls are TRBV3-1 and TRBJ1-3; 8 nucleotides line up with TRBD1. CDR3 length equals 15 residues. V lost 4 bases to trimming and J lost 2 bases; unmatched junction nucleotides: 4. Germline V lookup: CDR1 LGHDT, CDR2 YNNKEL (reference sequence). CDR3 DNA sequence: TGTGCCAGCAGCCGGGGACAGGCCACTGGAAACACCATATATTTT. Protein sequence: CASSRGQATGNTIYF.

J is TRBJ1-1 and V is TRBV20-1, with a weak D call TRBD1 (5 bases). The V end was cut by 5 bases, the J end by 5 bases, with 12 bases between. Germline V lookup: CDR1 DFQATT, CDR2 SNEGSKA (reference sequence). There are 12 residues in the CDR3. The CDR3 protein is CSARDLRTEAFF. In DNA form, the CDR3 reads TGCAGTGCTCGGGACCTCCGGACTGAAGCTTTCTTT.

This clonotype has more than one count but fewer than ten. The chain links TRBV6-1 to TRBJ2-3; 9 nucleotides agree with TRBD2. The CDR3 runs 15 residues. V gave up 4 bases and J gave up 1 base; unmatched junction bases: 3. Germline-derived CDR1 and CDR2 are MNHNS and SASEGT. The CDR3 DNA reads TGTGCCAGCAGTGGGACTAGCGAAGGCACAGATACGCAGTATTTT. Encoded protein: CASSGTSEGTDTQYF.

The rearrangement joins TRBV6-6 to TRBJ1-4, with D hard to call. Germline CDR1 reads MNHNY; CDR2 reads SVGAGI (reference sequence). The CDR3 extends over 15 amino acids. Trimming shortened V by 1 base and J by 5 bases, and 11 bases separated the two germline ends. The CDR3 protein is CASSYWSRPNEKLFF. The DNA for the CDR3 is TGTGCCAGCAGTTACTGGTCGCGACCCAATGAAAAACTGTTTTTT.

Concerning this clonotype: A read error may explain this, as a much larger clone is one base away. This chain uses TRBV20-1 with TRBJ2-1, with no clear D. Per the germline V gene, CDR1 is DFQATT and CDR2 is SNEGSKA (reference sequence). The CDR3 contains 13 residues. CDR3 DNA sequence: TGCAGTGCTAGAGATCCCCTTCACAATGATCAGTTCTTC. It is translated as CSARDPLHNDQFF.

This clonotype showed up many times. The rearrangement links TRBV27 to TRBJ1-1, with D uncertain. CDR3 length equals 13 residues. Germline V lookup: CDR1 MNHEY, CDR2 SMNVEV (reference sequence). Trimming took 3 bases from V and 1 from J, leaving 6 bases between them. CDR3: CASSFTKNTEAFF. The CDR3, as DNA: TGTGCCAGCAGTTTTACCAAGAACACTGAAGCTTTCTTT.

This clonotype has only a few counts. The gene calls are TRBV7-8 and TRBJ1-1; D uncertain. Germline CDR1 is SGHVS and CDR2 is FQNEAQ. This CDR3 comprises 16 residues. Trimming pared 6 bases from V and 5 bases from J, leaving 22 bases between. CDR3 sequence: CASSYPVPQTTTEAFF. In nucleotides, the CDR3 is TGTGCCAGCAGTTACCCCGTCCCACAGACGACTACTGAAGCTTTCTTT.

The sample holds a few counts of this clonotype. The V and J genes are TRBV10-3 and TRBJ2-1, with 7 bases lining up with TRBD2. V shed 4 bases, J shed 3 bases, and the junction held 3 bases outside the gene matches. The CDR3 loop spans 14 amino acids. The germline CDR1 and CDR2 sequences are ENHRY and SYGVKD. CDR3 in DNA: TGTGCCATCAGTGCTGGGGACTACTACAATGAGCAGTTCTTC. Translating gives CAISAGDYYNEQFF.

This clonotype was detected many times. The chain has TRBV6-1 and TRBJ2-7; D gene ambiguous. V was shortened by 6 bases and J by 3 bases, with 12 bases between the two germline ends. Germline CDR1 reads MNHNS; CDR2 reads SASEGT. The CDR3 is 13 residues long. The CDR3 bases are TGTGCCAGCAGACCGGGCCAAAACTACGAGCAGTACTTC. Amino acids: CASRPGQNYEQYF.

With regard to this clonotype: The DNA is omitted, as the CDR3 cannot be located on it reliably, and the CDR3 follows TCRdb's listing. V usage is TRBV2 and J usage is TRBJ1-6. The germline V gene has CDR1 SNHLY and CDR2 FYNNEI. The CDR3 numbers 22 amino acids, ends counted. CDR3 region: CASSAHEQFFGPGTRGNSPLHF.

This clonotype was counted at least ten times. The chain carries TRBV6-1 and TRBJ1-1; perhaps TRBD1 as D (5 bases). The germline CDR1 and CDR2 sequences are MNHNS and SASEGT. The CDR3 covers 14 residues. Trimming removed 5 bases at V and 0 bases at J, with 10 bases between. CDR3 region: CASSKTELNTEAFF. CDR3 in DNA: TGTGCCAGCAGTAAGACAGAGCTGAACACTGAAGCTTTCTTT.

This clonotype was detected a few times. CDR3 sequence: CASSQGRNSVISGNTIYF. CDR3 bases: TGTGCCAGCAGCCAGGGACGGAACTCAGTGATCTCTGGAAACACCATATATTTT. The chain recombines TRBV12-3 or TRBV12-4 with TRBJ1-3, with D tentatively TRBD1 (5 bases). The CDR3 is 18 amino acids. Between the trimmed V and J ends, which lost 6 bases and 0 bases, there was a span of 21 bases.